A selection of T cell receptor beta chains follows, all from one sample in a study of shared clonotypes between healthy human individuals. Generated by immunoSEQ multiplex PCR, the TCRdb table keeps only in-frame clones and is missing some. The sample has some 700,000 clones, 80% to 95% seen once. Sequencing was performed on memory CD8+ T cells from PBMCs. Every receptor here comes from a man between 18 and 35 years old in good health. Some clones in this sample may be carry-over from other donors' samples. Each CDR3 is given with its conserved first and last residue. D genes are given only for firm matches. Expanded clones are given a class, and other clones once, few, many or no size at all.

TRBV13,.,TRBJ2-6,.,TGTGCCAGCAGCCTGGAACAGCTACCGCGGTGGGCCAACGTCCTGACTTTC,CASSLEQLPRWANVLTF
TRBV10-3,.,TRBJ2-7,TRBD1,TGTGCCATCAGCGACCAGGGGGTTTTATACGAGCAGTACTTC,CAISDQGVLYEQYF
TRBV7-9,.,TRBJ2-7,TRBD2,TGTGCCAGCAGCTTGGACGGGAGGGCCCACGAGCAGTACTTC,CASSLDGRAHEQYF
TRBV13,once,TRBJ2-1,TRBD2,TGTGCCAGCAGCTCGCCCTTCGGACTAGCGGGAAAAGGAACGGCCAATGAGCAGTTCTTC,CASSSPFGLAGKGTANEQFF
TRBV27,.,TRBJ2-7,TRBD1,TGTGCCAGCAGTTTATCGGGTTGGCAGGGGGCATTTTACGAGCAGTACTTC,CASSLSGWQGAFYEQYF
TRBV15,.,TRBJ2-1,TRBD2,TGTGCCACCAGCAGCGGACTAGTGGGTTACAATGAGCAGTTCTTC,CATSSGLVGYNEQFF
TRBV27,.,TRBJ1-1,.,TGTGCCAGCAGCCGAACAGGGAGGGTAGGCACTGAAGCTTTCTTT,CASSRTGRVGTEAFF
TRBV29-1,.,TRBJ2-1,TRBD2,TGCAGCGTTGATTGGTACGGGAGGGGCTATGAGCAGTTCTTC,CSVDWYGRGYEQFF
TRBV27,.,TRBJ2-1,.,TGTGCCAGCAGTCATAGGACGGGGAATGAGCAGTTCTTC,CASSHRTGNEQFF
TRBV7-2,many,TRBJ2-7,.,TGTGCCAGCAGCTTAGCTAGTGTGAGCGGAGCCTACGAGCAGTACTTC,CASSLASVSGAYEQYF
TRBV9,.,TRBJ1-1,TRBD1,TGTGCCAGCACCCCAGGGGGCTCTGGCGGTGAAGCTTTCTTT,CASTPGGSGGEAFF
TRBV5-1,.,TRBJ2-7,.,TGCGCCAGCAGCTTGGGCCAACAGGCTCCCTTTTTGGAGCAGTACTTC,CASSLGQQAPFLEQYF
TRBV28,.,TRBJ2-1,TRBD1,TGTGCCAGCAGTCACGGACAGGGGGCTTACAATGAGCAGTTCTTC,CASSHGQGAYNEQFF
TRBV18,.,TRBJ2-7,.,TGTGCCAGCTCACCACCCAGGGACTACGAGCAGTACTTC,CASSPPRDYEQYF
TRBV11-2,.,TRBJ2-7,.,TGTGCCAGCAGCAATGGGGGGTACGAGCAGTACTTC,CASSNGGYEQYF
TRBV28,once,TRBJ1-1,.,TGTGCCAGCAGTTTATGGGCCGGGGACACTGAAGCTTTCTTT,CASSLWAGDTEAFF
TRBV7-3,few,TRBJ2-3,.,TGTGCCAGCAGCCCAATCATTGGGGCAGATACGCAGTATTTT,CASSPIIGADTQYF
TRBV27,once,TRBJ2-1,.,TGTGCCAGCAGCCGTCAGGTGGGAGCCCACTCCTACAATGAGCAGTTCTTC,CASSRQVGAHSYNEQFF
TRBV4-1,.,TRBJ1-5,.,TGCGCCAGCAGCCAAGATCCACAGGGCAATCAGCCCCAGCATTTT,CASSQDPQGNQPQHF
TRBV9,.,TRBJ2-3,TRBD2,TGTGCCAGCAGCGAGCAACTAGCGGGGGGCGGGGCAGATACGCAGTATTTT,CASSEQLAGGGADTQYF
TRBV25-1,.,TRBJ1-4,TRBD1,TGTGCCAGCAGTGAGAGGGGGCGGGAAAAACTGTTTTTT,CASSERGREKLFF
TRBV6-6,.,TRBJ1-5,.,TGTGCCAGCAATAGACGGGGAGTCGATCAGCCCCAGCATTTT,CASNRRGVDQPQHF
TRBV29-1,.,TRBJ2-7,.,TGCAGCGTTGAAGAGACGGACAGAGCCTACGAGCAGTACTTC,CSVEETDRAYEQYF
TRBV5-6,.,TRBJ1-2,TRBD1,TGTGCCAGCTTCGGACAGGGGGCCTATGGCTACACCTTC,CASFGQGAYGYTF
TRBV7-8,.,TRBJ2-1,TRBD2,TGTGCCAGCAAATTGAGCGGGAGGCAGTTCTTC,CASKLSGRQFF
TRBV6-5,.,TRBJ1-1,.,TGTGCCAGCAGTGGCGTTCGGGGGGGGAGCACTGAAGCTTTCTTT,CASSGVRGGSTEAFF